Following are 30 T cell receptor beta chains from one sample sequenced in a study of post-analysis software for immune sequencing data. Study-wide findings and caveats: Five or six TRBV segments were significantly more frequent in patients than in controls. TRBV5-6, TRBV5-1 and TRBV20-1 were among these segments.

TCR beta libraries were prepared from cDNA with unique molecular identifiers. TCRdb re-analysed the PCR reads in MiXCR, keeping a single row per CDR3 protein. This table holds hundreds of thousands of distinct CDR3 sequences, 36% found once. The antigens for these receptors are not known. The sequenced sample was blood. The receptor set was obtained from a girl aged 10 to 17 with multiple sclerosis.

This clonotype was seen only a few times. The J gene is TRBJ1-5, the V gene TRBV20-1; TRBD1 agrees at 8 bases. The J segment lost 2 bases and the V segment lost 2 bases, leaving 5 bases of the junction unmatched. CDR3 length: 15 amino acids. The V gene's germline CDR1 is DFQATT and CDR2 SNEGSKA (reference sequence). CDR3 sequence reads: CSARTPGGRNQPQHF. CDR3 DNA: TGCAGTGCTAGAACCCCAGGGGGCCGCAATCAGCCCCAGCATTTT.

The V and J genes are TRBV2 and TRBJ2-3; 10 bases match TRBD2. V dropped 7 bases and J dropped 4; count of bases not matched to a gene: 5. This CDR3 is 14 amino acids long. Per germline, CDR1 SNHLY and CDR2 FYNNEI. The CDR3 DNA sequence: TGTGCCAGCATCAGCGGGAGGGCGCCAGATACGCAGTATTTT. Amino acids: CASISGRAPDTQYF.

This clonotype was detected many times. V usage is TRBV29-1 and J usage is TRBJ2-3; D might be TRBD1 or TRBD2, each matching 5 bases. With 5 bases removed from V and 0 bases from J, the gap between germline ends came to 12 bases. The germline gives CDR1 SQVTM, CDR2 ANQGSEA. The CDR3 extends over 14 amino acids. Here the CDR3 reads CSVRGGLSTDTQYF. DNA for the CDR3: TGCAGCGTTCGGGGCGGTTTAAGCACAGATACGCAGTATTTT.

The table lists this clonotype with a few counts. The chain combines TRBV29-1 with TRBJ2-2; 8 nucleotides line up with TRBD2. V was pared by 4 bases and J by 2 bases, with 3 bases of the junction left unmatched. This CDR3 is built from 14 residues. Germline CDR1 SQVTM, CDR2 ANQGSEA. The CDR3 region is CSVAGGPNTGELFF. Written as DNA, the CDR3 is TGCAGCGTTGCGGGGGGGCCAAACACCGGGGAGCTGTTTTTT.

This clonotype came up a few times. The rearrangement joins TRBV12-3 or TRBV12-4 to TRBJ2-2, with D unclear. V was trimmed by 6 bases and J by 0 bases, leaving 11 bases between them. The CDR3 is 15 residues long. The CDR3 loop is CASSKTLANTGELFF. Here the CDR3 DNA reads TGTGCCAGCAGCAAGACCCTCGCGAACACCGGGGAGCTGTTTTTT.

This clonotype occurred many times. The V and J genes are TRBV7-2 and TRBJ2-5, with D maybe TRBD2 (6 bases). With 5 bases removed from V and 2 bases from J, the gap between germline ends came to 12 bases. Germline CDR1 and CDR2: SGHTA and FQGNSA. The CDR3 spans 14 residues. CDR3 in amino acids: CASSPGTLQETQYF. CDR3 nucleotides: TGTGCCAGCAGCCCCGGGACTTTGCAAGAGACCCAGTACTTC.

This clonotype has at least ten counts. The CDR3 here is CSARDDDEPPDSFSTDTQYF. CDR3 nucleotide sequence: TGCAGTGCTAGAGACGACGACGAACCACCGGACTCCTTTAGCACAGATACGCAGTATTTT. V is TRBV20-1 and J is TRBJ2-3; maybe TRBD2 (5 bases). Germline values: CDR1 DFQATT, CDR2 SNEGSKA (reference sequence). Trimming removed 0 bases from V and 0 bases from J, with 25 bases in between. The CDR3 is 20 residues long.

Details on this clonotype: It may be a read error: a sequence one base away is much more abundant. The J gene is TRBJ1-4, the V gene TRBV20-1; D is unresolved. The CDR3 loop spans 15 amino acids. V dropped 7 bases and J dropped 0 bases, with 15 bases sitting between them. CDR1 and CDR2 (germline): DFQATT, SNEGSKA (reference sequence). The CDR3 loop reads CSVALWAATNEKLFF. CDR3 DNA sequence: TGCAGTGTGGCCCTCTGGGCGGCAACTAATGAAAAACTGTTTTTT.

The CDR3 here is CSAPGTSDVEQFF. The CDR3 DNA reads TGCAGTGCCCCCGGAACTAGCGACGTTGAGCAGTTCTTC. The J gene is TRBJ2-1, the V gene TRBV20-1; 7 bases align to TRBD2. Losses at the gene ends were 6 bases for V and 9 bases for J; bases not matched to a gene: 11. In germline, CDR1 is DFQATT, CDR2 SNEGSKA (reference sequence). CDR3 size: 13 residues.

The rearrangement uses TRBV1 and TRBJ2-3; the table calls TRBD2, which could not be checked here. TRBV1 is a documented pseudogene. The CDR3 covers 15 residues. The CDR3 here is CTSSQGLAGADTQYF. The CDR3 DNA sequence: TGCACCAGCAGCCAAGGACTAGCGGGGGCAGATACGCAGTATTTT.

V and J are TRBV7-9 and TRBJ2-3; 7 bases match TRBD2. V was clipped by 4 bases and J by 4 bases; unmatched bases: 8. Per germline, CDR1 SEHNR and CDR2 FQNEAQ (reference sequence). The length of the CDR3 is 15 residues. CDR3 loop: CASSSRGGLADTQYF. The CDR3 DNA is TGTGCCAGCAGCTCACGCGGGGGTTTGGCAGATACGCAGTATTTT.

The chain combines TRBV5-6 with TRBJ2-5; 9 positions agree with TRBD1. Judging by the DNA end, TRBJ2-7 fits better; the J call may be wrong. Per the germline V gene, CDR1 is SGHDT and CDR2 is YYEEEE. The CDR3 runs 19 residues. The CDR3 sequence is CASSSVAGQGGLPVYEQYF. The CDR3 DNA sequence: TGTGCCAGCAGCTCGGTTGCGGGACAGGGAGGCTTACCGGTCTACGAGCAGTACTTC.

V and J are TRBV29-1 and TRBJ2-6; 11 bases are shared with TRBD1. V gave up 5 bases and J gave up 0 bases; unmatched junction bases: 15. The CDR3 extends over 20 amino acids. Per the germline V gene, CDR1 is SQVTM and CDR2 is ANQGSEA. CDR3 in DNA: TGCAGCGTTTCCGGACAGGGGGCTTATCCTGATTCCTCTGGGGCCAACGTCCTGACTTTC. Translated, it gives CSVSGQGAYPDSSGANVLTF.

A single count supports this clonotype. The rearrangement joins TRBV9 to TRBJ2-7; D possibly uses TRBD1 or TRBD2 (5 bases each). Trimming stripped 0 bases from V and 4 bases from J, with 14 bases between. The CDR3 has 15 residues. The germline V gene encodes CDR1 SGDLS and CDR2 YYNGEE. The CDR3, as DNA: TGTGCCAGCAGCGTAGCCCAGGGAGAGCATTACGAGCAGTACTTC. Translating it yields CASSVAQGEHYEQYF. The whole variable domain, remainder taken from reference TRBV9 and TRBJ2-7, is DSGVTQTPKHLITATGQRVTLRCSPRSGDLSVYWYQQSLDQGLQFLIQYYNGEERAKGNILERFSAQQFPDLHSELNLSSLELGDSALYFCASSVAQGEHYEQYFGPGTRLTVT.

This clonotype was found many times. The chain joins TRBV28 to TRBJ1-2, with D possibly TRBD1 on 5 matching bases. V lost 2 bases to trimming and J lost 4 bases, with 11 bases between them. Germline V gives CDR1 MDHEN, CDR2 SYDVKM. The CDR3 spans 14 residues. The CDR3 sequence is CASSLPQGSYGYTF. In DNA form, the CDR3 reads TGTGCCAGCAGTTTACCCCAGGGAAGCTATGGCTACACCTTC.

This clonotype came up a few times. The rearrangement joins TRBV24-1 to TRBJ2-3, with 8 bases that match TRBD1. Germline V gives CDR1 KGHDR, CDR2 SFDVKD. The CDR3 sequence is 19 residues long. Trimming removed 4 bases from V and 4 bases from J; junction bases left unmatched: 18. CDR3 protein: CATSDPGRGGTGPPDTQYF. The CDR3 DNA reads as TGTGCCACCAGTGACCCAGGAAGGGGCGGGACAGGCCCCCCAGATACGCAGTATTTT.

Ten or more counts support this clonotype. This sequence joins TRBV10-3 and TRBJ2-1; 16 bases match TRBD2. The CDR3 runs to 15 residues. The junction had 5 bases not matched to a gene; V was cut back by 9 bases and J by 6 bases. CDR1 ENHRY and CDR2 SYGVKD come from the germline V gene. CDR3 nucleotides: TGTGCCATTGGGACTAGCGGGAGGGCCGTCAATGAGCAGTTCTTC. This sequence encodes CAIGTSGRAVNEQFF.

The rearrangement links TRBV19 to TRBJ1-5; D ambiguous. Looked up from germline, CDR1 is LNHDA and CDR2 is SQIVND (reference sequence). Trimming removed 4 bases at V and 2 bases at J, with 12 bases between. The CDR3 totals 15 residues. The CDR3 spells CASSRAARGNQPQHF. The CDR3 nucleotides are TGTGCCAGTAGTAGGGCCGCTCGAGGCAATCAGCCCCAGCATTTT.

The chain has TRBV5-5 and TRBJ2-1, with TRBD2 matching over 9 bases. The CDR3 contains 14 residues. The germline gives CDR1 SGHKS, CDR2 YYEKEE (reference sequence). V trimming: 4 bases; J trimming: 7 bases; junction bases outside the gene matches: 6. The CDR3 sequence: CASSISSGVNEQFF. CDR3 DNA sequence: TGTGCCAGCAGCATCTCTAGCGGGGTAAATGAGCAGTTCTTC.

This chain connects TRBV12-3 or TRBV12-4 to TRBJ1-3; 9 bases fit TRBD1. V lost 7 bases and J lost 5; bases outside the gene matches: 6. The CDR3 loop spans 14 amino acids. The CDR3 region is CASNLGQGRNTIYF. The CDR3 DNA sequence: TGTGCCAGCAACCTTGGACAGGGGCGAAACACCATATATTTT.

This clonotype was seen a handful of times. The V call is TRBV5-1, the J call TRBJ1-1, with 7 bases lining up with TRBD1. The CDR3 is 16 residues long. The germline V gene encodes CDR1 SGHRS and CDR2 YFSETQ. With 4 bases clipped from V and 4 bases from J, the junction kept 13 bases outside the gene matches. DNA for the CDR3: TGCGCCAGCAGCCCGGGGGACAGCGCGTGGGGCACTGAAGCTTTCTTT. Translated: CASSPGDSAWGTEAFF.

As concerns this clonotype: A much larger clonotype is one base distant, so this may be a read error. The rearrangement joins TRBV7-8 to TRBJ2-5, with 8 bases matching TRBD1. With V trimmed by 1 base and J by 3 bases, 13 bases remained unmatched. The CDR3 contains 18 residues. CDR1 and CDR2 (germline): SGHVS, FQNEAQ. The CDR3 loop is CASSLGGLGQAVEETQYF. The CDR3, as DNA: TGTGCCAGCAGCTTAGGCGGGCTGGGACAGGCGGTAGAAGAGACCCAGTACTTC.

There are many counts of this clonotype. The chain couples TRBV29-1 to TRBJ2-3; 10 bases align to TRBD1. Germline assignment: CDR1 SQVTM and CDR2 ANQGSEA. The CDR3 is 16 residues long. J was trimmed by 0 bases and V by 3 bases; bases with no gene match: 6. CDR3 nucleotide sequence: TGCAGCGTTGAGCCACGGACAGGGGGTAGCACAGATACGCAGTATTTT. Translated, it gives CSVEPRTGGSTDTQYF.

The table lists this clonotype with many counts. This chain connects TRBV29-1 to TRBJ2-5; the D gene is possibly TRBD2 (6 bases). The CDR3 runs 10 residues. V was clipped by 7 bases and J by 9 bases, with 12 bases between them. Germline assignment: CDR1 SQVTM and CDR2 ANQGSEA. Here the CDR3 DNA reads TGCAGCGCCCGGACGGGGGCCCAGTACTTC. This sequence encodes CSARTGAQYF.

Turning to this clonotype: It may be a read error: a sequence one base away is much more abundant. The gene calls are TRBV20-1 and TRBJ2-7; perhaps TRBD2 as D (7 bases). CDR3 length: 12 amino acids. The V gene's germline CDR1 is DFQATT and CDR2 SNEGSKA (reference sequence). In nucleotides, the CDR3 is TGCAGTGCTATCCCGGGCGGGGGCGAGCGGTACTTC. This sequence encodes CSAIPGGGERYF.

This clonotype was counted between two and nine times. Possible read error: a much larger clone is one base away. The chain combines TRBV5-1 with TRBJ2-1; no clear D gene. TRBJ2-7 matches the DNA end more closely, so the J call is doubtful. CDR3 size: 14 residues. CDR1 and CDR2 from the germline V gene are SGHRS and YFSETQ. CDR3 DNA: TGCGCCAGCAAAAACGCGAGCTCCTACAATGAGCAGTACTTC. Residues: CASKNASSYNEQYF.

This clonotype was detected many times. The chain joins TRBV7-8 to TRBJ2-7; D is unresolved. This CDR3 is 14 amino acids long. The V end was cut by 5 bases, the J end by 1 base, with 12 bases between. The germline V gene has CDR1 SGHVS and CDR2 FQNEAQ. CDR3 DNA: TGTGCCAGCAGCGCAGGACCTGATTCCTACGAGCAGTACTTC. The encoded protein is CASSAGPDSYEQYF. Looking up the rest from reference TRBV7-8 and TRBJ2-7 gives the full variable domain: GAGVSQSPRYKVAKRGQDVALRCDPISGHVSLFWYQQALGQGPEFLTYFQNEAQLDKSGLPSDRFFAERPEGSVSTLKIQRTQQEDSAVYLCASSAGPDSYEQYFGPGTRLTVT.

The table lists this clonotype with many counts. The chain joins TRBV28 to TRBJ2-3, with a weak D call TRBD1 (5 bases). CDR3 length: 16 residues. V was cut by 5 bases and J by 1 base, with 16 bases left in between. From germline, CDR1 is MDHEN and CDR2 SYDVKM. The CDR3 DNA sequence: TGTGCCAGCAGTCGCCGGACACAACTCGGCACAGATACGCAGTATTTT. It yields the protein CASSRRTQLGTDTQYF.

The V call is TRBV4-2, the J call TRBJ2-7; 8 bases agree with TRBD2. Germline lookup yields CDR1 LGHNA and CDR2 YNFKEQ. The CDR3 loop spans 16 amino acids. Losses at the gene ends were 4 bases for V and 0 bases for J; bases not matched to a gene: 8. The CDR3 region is CASSLKAGANSYEQYF. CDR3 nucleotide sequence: TGTGCCAGCAGCCTTAAAGCGGGGGCTAACTCCTACGAGCAGTACTTC.

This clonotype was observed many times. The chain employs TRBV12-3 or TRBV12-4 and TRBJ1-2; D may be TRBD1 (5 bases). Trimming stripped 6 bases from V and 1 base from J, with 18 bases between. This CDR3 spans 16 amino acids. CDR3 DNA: TGTGCCAGCAGCCCGGACCCTGGGAGGGGTAACTATGGCTACACCTTC. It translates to CASSPDPGRGNYGYTF.